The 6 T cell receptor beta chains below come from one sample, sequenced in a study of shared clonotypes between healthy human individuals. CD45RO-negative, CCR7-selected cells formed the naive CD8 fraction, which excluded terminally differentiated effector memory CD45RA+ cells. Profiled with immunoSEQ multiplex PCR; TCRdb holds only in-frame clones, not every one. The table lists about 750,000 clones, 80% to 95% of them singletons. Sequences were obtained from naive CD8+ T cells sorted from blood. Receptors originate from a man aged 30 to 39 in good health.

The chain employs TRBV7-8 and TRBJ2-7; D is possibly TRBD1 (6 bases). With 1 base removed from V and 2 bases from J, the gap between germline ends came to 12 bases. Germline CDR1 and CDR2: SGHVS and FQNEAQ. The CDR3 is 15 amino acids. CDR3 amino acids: CASSLGPGQPYEQYF. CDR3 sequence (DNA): TGTGCCAGCAGCTTAGGACCGGGACAACCCTACGAGCAGTACTTC.

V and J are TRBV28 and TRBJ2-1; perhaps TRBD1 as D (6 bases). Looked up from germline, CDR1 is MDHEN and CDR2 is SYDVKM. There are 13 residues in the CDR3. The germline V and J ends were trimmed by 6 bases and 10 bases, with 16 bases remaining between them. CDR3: CASRTEGGYEQFF. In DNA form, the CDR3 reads TGTGCCAGCAGAACCGAAGGGGGATACGAGCAGTTCTTC.

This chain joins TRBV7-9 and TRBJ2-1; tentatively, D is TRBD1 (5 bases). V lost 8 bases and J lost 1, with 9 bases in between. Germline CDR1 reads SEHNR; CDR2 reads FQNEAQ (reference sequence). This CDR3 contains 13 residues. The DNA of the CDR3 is TGTGCCAGCGGACACCAATCCTACAATGAGCAGTTCTTC. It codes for CASGHQSYNEQFF.

Here the CDR3 DNA reads TGCGCCAGCAGCCAATTCGGTAAATCCTACGAGCAGTACTTC. Its protein product is CASSQFGKSYEQYF. The chain combines TRBV4-1 with TRBJ2-7; D remains unclear. V lost 2 bases and J lost 1, with 9 bases in between. Germline V gene data show CDR1 as MGHRA and CDR2 as YSYEKL. CDR3 length: 14 amino acids.

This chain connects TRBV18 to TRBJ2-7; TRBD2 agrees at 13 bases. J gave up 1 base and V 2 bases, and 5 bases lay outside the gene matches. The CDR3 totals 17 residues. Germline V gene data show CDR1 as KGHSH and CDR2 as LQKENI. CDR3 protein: CASSPNPGLAGSYEQYF. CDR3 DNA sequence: TGTGCCAGCTCACCAAACCCGGGACTAGCGGGATCCTACGAGCAGTACTTC.

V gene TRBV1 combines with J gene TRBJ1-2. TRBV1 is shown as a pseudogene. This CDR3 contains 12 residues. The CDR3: CTSVRKTYGYTF. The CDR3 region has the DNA TGCACCAGTGTGCGAAAGACCTATGGCTACACCTTC.